Here is one T cell receptor beta chain with its context. Within the sample, other DNA sequences also encode this same CDR3. This CDR3 region has 15 residues. Germline lookup yields CDR1 SGHTA and CDR2 FQGTGA. The V and J ends lost 5 bases and 7 bases, in that order; junction bases with no gene match: 6. Data came from immunoSEQ multiplex PCR; TCRdb stores just in-frame clones and leaves some out. Here the sample spans about 310,000 clones, 80% being singletons. The sample originates from a study of cytotoxic CD8 clonotypes in ibrutinib-treated CLL. This chain joins TRBV7-3 and TRBJ2-1, with 12 bases fitting TRBD2. The sequence was collected from a human donor with chronic lymphocytic leukemia. Sequencing was performed on PBMCs, taken before ibrutinib treatment. CDR3 in DNA: TGTGCCAGCAGCCCCGGACTAGCGGGATTGAATGAGCAGTTCTTC. Translation gives CASSPGLAGLNEQFF.